This T cell receptor beta chain is from a study of Tregs in tolerant kidney transplant recipients. This CDR3 spans 14 amino acids. From germline, CDR1 is KGHSH and CDR2 LQKENI. V was pared by 3 bases and J by 5 bases, with 11 bases between. Assay used: immunoSEQ multiplex PCR; TCRdb lists only in-frame clones, some missing. The table includes 120,000 or so clones, around nine tenths detected once. The specimen sequenced was CD4+ T cells from blood. The V gene is TRBV18, the J gene TRBJ2-4; tentative D call: TRBD1 (5 bases). The TCR comes from a human donor in good health. CDR3 bases: TGTGCCAGCTCACCTGGACAATTAGAAAACATTCAGTACTTC. Its protein is CASSPGQLENIQYF. The full variable domain, rest sourced from reference TRBV18 and TRBJ2-4, is NAGVMQNPRHLVRRRGQEARLRCSPMKGHSHVYWYRQLPEEGLKFMVYLQKENIIDESGMPKERFSAEFPKEGPSILRIQQVVRGDSAAYFCASSPGQLENIQYFGAGTRLSVL.